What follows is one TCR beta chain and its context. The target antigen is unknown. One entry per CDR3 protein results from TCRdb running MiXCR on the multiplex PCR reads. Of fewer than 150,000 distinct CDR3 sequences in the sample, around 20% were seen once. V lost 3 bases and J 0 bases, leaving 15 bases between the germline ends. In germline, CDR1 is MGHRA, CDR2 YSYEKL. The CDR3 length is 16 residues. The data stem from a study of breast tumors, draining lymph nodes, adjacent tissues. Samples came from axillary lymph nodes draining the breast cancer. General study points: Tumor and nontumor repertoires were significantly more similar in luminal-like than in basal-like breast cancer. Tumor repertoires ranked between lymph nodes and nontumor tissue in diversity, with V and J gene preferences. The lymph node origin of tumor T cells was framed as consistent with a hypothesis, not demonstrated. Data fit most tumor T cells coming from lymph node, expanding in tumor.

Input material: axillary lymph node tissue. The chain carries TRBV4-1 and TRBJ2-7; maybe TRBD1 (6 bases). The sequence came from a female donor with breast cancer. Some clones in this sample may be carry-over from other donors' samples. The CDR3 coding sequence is TGCGCCAGCAGCCACCTTGGGGGACACAACTCCTACGAGCAGTACTTC. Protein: CASSHLGGHNSYEQYF.